This is a list of T cell receptor beta chains from one sample in a study of cytomegalovirus exposure and HLA in healthy donors. This table comes from immunoSEQ multiplex PCR, and its TCRdb copy is limited to in-frame clones, with some not included. The sample carries about 110,000 clones, over 15% recorded once. The sequencing input was PBMCs. These receptors all come from a woman aged 18-29 years in good health and CMV-seronegative. The CDR3 runs from the conserved cysteine through the conserved F or W. The order of the fields is D gene, J gene, clone size, V gene, CDR3 protein, CDR3 DNA. The D gene is left open where the match is weak. Only part of the rows carry a size: once, few, many, or a class if the clone is expanded.

D: NA
J: TRBJ2-5
size: few
V: TRBV6-1
CDR3: CASSYTLAREETQYF
DNA: TGTGCCAGCAGCTACACCCTGGCTAGAGAAGAGACCCAGTACTTC

D: NA
J: TRBJ1-4
size: NA
V: TRBV11-1
CDR3: CASSLGGTREKLFF
DNA: TGTGCCAGCAGCTTAGGAGGGACACGGGAAAAACTGTTTTTT

D: TRBD1
J: TRBJ2-7
size: NA
V: TRBV5-6
CDR3: CASSLGGTGLYEQYF
DNA: TGTGCCAGCAGCTTAGGCGGGACAGGACTGTACGAGCAGTACTTC

D: NA
J: TRBJ2-6
size: NA
V: TRBV9
CDR3: CASSVVLFGSGANVLTF
DNA: TGTGCCAGCAGCGTAGTACTCTTTGGTTCTGGGGCCAACGTCCTGACTTTC

D: TRBD1
J: TRBJ2-7
size: NA
V: TRBV7-6
CDR3: CASSLRDRVIYEQYF
DNA: TGTGCCAGCAGCCTCCGGGACAGGGTGATTTACGAGCAGTACTTC

D: TRBD1
J: TRBJ2-2
size: NA
V: TRBV19
CDR3: CASSDRGRGELFF
DNA: TGTGCCAGTAGTGACAGGGGGCGTGGGGAGCTGTTTTTT

D: NA
J: TRBJ2-1
size: NA
V: TRBV5-6
CDR3: CASGLGAYNEQFF
DNA: TGTGCCAGCGGTCTGGGAGCGTACAATGAGCAGTTCTTC

D: TRBD1
J: TRBJ2-7
size: few
V: TRBV28
CDR3: CASSLFLKKYRGLPYEQYF
DNA: TGTGCCAGCAGTTTATTTCTAAAGAAATACAGGGGGCTACCGTACGAGCAGTACTTC

D: TRBD2
J: TRBJ2-3
size: few
V: TRBV10-1
CDR3: CASSESTDTSGGTDTQYF
DNA: TGCGCCAGCAGTGAGTCGACGGATACTAGCGGGGGCACAGATACGCAGTATTTT

D: NA
J: TRBJ1-1
size: few
V: TRBV6-5
CDR3: CASSSRVGGSTEAFF
DNA: TGTGCCAGCAGTTCCAGGGTGGGGGGAAGCACTGAAGCTTTCTTT

D: TRBD1
J: TRBJ2-5
size: NA
V: TRBV19
CDR3: CASTLGTGGETQYF
DNA: TGTGCCAGTACCCTCGGGACAGGGGGGGAGACCCAGTACTTC

D: NA
J: TRBJ1-1
size: NA
V: TRBV5-6
CDR3: CASNLGLGSTEAFF
DNA: TGTGCCAGCAACTTAGGGTTGGGGAGCACTGAAGCTTTCTTT

D: NA
J: TRBJ1-4
size: NA
V: TRBV19
CDR3: CASSTLQGVGTKLFF
DNA: TGTGCCAGTAGCACCCTACAGGGAGTAGGGACAAAACTGTTTTTT

D: TRBD1
J: TRBJ1-5
size: NA
V: TRBV7-9
CDR3: CASSLGQGYQPQHF
DNA: TGTGCCAGCAGCCTGGGACAGGGATATCAGCCCCAGCATTTT

D: NA
J: TRBJ2-5
size: NA
V: TRBV28
CDR3: CASIPAGKETQYF
DNA: TGTGCCAGCATCCCTGCGGGGAAAGAGACCCAGTACTTC

D: NA
J: TRBJ2-7
size: few
V: TRBV28
CDR3: CASSAVGRLSEQYF
DNA: TGTGCCAGCAGTGCGGTCGGCCGTCTCTCCGAGCAGTACTTC

D: TRBD1
J: TRBJ1-4
size: NA
V: TRBV5-1
CDR3: CASSNSQGREKLFF
DNA: TGCGCCAGCAGCAACTCACAGGGGCGTGAAAAACTGTTTTTT

D: NA
J: TRBJ2-1
size: NA
V: TRBV11-3
CDR3: CASSINTYNEQFF
DNA: TGTGCCAGCAGTATCAACACCTACAATGAGCAGTTCTTC

D: NA
J: TRBJ1-2
size: NA
V: TRBV11-2
CDR3: CASSLQGYGYTF
DNA: TGTGCCAGCAGCCTACAGGGTTATGGCTACACCTTC

D: TRBD1
J: TRBJ2-7
size: few
V: TRBV27
CDR3: CASSLGTGTGLGKQYF
DNA: TGTGCCAGCAGTTTAGGAACCGGGACAGGGCTTGGTAAGCAGTACTTC

D: TRBD1
J: TRBJ1-6
size: few
V: TRBV10-3
CDR3: CAISETKTGTYNSPLHF
DNA: TGTGCCATCAGTGAGACGAAGACAGGGACTTATAATTCACCCCTCCACTTT

D: TRBD2
J: TRBJ2-7
size: few
V: TRBV5-3
CDR3: CARSLVATSGNTYEQYF
DNA: TGTGCCAGAAGCTTGGTAGCGACTAGCGGGAACACCTACGAGCAGTACTTC

D: NA
J: TRBJ2-2
size: few
V: TRBV4-1
CDR3: CASSLTPLVTGELFF
DNA: TGCGCCAGCAGCCTGACACCCTTAGTCACCGGGGAGCTGTTTTTT

D: TRBD1
J: TRBJ1-2
size: NA
V: TRBV7-9
CDR3: CASSFRQGEGYTF
DNA: TGTGCCAGCAGCTTCCGACAGGGTGAAGGCTACACCTTC

D: TRBD1
J: TRBJ2-3
size: few
V: TRBV5-1
CDR3: CASSLVGDRGTDTQYF
DNA: TGCGCCAGCAGCTTGGTGGGGGACAGGGGCACAGATACGCAGTATTTT

D: TRBD2
J: TRBJ2-1
size: NA
V: TRBV27
CDR3: CASRKRESYEQFF
DNA: TGTGCCAGCCGTAAGCGGGAGAGCTATGAGCAGTTCTTC

D: NA
J: TRBJ1-5
size: few
V: TRBV28
CDR3: CASSSRLRSNQPQHF
DNA: TGTGCCAGCAGCTCCCGCTTGCGGAGCAATCAGCCCCAGCATTTT

D: NA
J: TRBJ2-1
size: NA
V: TRBV7-3
CDR3: CASSPPQGNEQFF
DNA: TGTGCCAGCAGCCCACCCCAGGGTAATGAGCAGTTCTTC

D: NA
J: TRBJ1-3
size: few
V: TRBV29-1
CDR3: CSVSQASGNTIYF
DNA: TGCAGCGTCAGTCAGGCATCAGGAAACACCATATATTTT

D: NA
J: TRBJ2-3
size: NA
V: TRBV5-5
CDR3: CASSFTGRSDTQYF
DNA: TGTGCCAGCAGCTTCACCGGGAGATCAGATACGCAGTATTTT

D: TRBD1
J: TRBJ2-3
size: NA
V: TRBV7-9
CDR3: CASSLDNRGSDTQYF
DNA: TGTGCCAGCAGCTTAGATAACAGGGGCTCAGATACGCAGTATTTT

D: NA
J: TRBJ2-2
size: few
V: TRBV4-1
CDR3: CASSQGRTLVWASTGELFF
DNA: TGCGCCAGCAGCCAAGGACGGACATTAGTATGGGCATCCACCGGGGAGCTGTTTTTT

D: NA
J: TRBJ2-2
size: few
V: TRBV7-2
CDR3: CASSPTNTGELFF
DNA: TGTGCCAGCAGCCCTACGAACACCGGGGAGCTGTTTTTT

D: NA
J: TRBJ2-1
size: few
V: TRBV29-1
CDR3: CSVDGSYEQFF
DNA: TGCAGCGTTGATGGGAGCTATGAGCAGTTCTTC

D: NA
J: TRBJ2-5
size: few
V: TRBV5-4
CDR3: CASSLDAGYQETQYF
DNA: TGTGCCAGCAGCTTGGATGCGGGATACCAAGAGACCCAGTACTTC

D: NA
J: TRBJ1-1
size: few
V: TRBV25-1
CDR3: CASSERGTEAFF
DNA: TGTGCCAGCAGTGAACGGGGGACGGAAGCTTTCTTT

D: NA
J: TRBJ1-4
size: NA
V: TRBV30
CDR3: CAWRAQLTGKGLFF
DNA: TGTGCCTGGAGGGCTCAACTTACAGGGAAGGGACTGTTTTTT

D: TRBD1
J: TRBJ2-1
size: few
V: TRBV6-6
CDR3: CASSYTTGTAHEQFF
DNA: TGTGCCAGCAGTTACACGACCGGGACAGCCCATGAGCAGTTCTTC

D: TRBD1
J: TRBJ2-7
size: NA
V: TRBV30
CDR3: CAWSSSDRYQYEQSF
DNA: TGTGCCTGGAGTTCTTCGGACAGGTATCAATACGAGCAATCCTTC

D: NA
J: TRBJ1-1
size: few
V: TRBV5-6
CDR3: CASSLKGTSFGAEAFF
DNA: TGTGCCAGCAGCTTAAAAGGGACATCCTTTGGCGCTGAAGCTTTCTTT

D: TRBD1
J: TRBJ1-1
size: NA
V: TRBV2
CDR3: CASTPRGRNTEAFF
DNA: TGTGCCAGCACCCCCAGGGGGCGGAACACTGAAGCTTTCTTT

D: NA
J: TRBJ1-1
size: NA
V: TRBV7-8
CDR3: CASSPIVALNTEAFF
DNA: TGTGCCAGCAGCCCAATTGTAGCTCTGAACACTGAAGCTTTCTTT

D: NA
J: TRBJ2-7
size: few
V: TRBV6-5
CDR3: CASRPDRTVYEQYF
DNA: TGTGCCAGCAGACCCGACCGGACAGTCTACGAGCAGTACTTC

D: TRBD2
J: TRBJ2-2
size: NA
V: TRBV29-1
CDR3: CSVDTSGNTGELFF
DNA: TGCAGCGTTGATACTAGCGGGAACACCGGGGAGCTGTTTTTT

D: NA
J: TRBJ2-1
size: few
V: TRBV7-2
CDR3: CASSSRDYLGGQFF
DNA: TGTGCCAGCAGCTCCCGGGACTACTTAGGGGGGCAGTTCTTC

D: TRBD1
J: TRBJ2-5
size: NA
V: TRBV28
CDR3: CASSTPGQGLGETQYF
DNA: TGTGCCAGCAGTACGCCGGGACAGGGGCTGGGAGAGACCCAGTACTTC

D: TRBD2
J: TRBJ2-7
size: few
V: TRBV19
CDR3: CASSQREGPYEQYF
DNA: TGTGCCAGTAGTCAGCGGGAAGGACCCTACGAGCAGTACTTC

D: NA
J: TRBJ1-3
size: few
V: TRBV30
CDR3: CAWGGGFSGNTIYF
DNA: TGTGCCTGGGGAGGTGGATTCTCTGGAAACACCATATATTTT

D: NA
J: TRBJ1-2
size: few
V: TRBV5-4
CDR3: CASSLFEGVNYGYTF
DNA: TGTGCCAGCAGCTTGTTTGAGGGTGTTAACTATGGCTACACCTTC

D: TRBD2
J: TRBJ2-1
size: few
V: TRBV28
CDR3: CASSSNGLAGGPSSYNEQFF
DNA: TGTGCCAGCAGTTCGAACGGACTAGCGGGAGGGCCGAGCTCCTACAATGAGCAGTTCTTC